Given below is one TCR beta chain in context. Its antigen specificity is not known. Per-nucleotide qualities are absent, and no much larger clonotype sits a single base away. Buffy coats from some 35 blood donors, supplied by the Finnish Red Cross blood service, were used as healthy controls. All TCR-sequenced material derived from peripheral blood: patient blood samples and healthy donor buffy coats. Peripheral blood mononuclear cells were isolated by Ficoll-Hypaque gradient centrifugation. For the healthy controls, CD4+ cells were obtained from buffy coats by magnetic purification. The Gentra Puregene Cell and Tissue kit was used to extract genomic DNA, and a Qubit 2.0 fluorometer was used to measure the amount of genomic DNA. The immunoSEQ assay at survey resolution was applied to genomic DNA for sequencing of TCRbeta rearrangements. Concerning the study's data processing: In the TCR sequencing data, the lowest productive clonotype frequency that could be detected was 2.59 x 10-5. Only productive TCRbeta rearrangements, defined as complete and in-frame sequences, were included in the analyses. Sample clonality was computed as Simpson clonality in the immunoSEQ Analyzer version 3.0. Based on frequency, clones were grouped as very rare, small, medium, large (1-20%) or hyperexpanded (>20%). Generation probabilities were estimated with OLGA 1.2.3, V-gene circos plots were made with VDJtools, specificities were searched in VDJdb, and CDR3 motifs were identified with GLIPH. Drawn from immuneACCESS, this table holds only the in-frame rearrangements with V and J called that TCRdb kept. Clones are partly lost; checked studies trace under half to an unresolved V gene and leave the rest unexplained. V and J calls and clone size are given by that table; D and trimming were obtained from the DNA. This sample gives about 37,000 clones in total; about 65% of them show up just once. Approximately 2% of the sample is in the top ten clones.

The CDR3 sequence holds 15 residues, the cysteine and phenylalanine included. Just CDR3 DNA is preserved here, 45 bases in frame from base 1. At the junction V is shortened by 5 bases and J by 2 bases; bases outside the gene matches: 8. CDR1 and CDR2 are drawn from the germline V gene: MNHNS, SASEGT. The data derive from a study of STAT5B mutations in CD4+ large granular lymphocyte leukemia (dated by TCRdb to between 2021 and 2023). About the study as a whole: Among healthy controls, the CDR3 'QG' motif was associated with a particular HLA allele. TCRbeta repertoires of CD4+ T-cell large granular lymphocyte leukemia patients were compared with those of healthy blood donors. Flow cytometry performed on FACSCanto II or FACSVerse showed that the purified fractions had more than 95% purity among lymphocytes.

The paper's findings and limits, for the study overall: CD4-sorted patient repertoires appeared more clonal than healthy CD4+ repertoires, and this difference persisted after removing the putative leukemic clones. TRBV06-family usage was enriched among the top patient clones (8/27) compared with healthy controls (2/35). The data were not HLA-matched, and the relatively small sample size could explain the higher clonality seen in CD4+ compared with CD8+ T-LGLL. The main leukemic clonotypes were found to be private to each patient, although around 24% of the main leukemic clonotypes were detected at low frequency in the non-leukemic repertoires of other patients.

The clonotype comes from a human donor in good health. The rearranged segments are TRBV6-1 and TRBJ2-5, with 7 central nucleotides matching TRBD2. The sample comprised CD4+ T cells from blood buffy coats. This receptor has the CDR3 CASSPQPGGQETQYF. Here is the DNA: TGTGCCAGCAGTCCCCAGCCGGGGGGACAAGAGACCCAGTACTTC.